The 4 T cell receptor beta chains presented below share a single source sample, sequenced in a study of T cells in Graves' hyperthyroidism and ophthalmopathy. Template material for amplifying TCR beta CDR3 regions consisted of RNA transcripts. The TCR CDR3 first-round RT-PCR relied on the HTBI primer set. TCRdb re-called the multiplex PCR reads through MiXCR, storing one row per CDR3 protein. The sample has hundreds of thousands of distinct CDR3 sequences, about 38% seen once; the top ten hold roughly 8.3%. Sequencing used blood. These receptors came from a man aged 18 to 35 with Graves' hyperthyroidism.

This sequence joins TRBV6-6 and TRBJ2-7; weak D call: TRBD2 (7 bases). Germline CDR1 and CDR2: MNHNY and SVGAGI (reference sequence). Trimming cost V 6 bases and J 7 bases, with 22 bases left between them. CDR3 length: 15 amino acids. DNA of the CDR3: TGTGCCAGCAGGGGAGAGGCGGGGGCGGCGAGGGAGCAGTACTTC. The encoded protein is CASRGEAGAAREQYF.

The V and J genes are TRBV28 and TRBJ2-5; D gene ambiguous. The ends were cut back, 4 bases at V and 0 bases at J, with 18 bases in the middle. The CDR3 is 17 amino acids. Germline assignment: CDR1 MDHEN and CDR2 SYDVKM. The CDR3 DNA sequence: TGTGCCAGCAGTTCGCGTCCCGTTTGGGCGTACCAAGAGACCCAGTACTTC. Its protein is CASSSRPVWAYQETQYF.

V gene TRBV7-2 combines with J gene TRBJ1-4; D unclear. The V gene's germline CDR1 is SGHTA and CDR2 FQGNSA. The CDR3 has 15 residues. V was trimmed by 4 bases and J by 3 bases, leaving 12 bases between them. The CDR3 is CASSSGRAANEKLFF. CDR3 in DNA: TGTGCCAGCAGCTCGGGTCGGGCGGCTAATGAAAAACTGTTTTTT.

The CDR3 loop is CASSSETVSSYEQYF. In nucleotides, the CDR3 is TGCGCCAGCAGCTCGGAGACAGTATCCTCCTACGAGCAGTACTTC. The V gene is TRBV5-1, the J gene TRBJ2-7; maybe TRBD1 (5 bases). The length of the CDR3 is 15 residues. The V end was cut by 3 bases, the J end by 0 bases, with 13 bases between. Per germline, CDR1 SGHRS and CDR2 YFSETQ.